Given below is one T cell receptor beta chain in context. Its antigen is as yet unknown. This record comes from a study of cytomegalovirus exposure and HLA in healthy donors. Study-level information: The early release's HLA-typed donors yielded roughly 85 million unique TCRs. General observations from the study: The classifier, whose performance was assessed in both the original and validation cohorts, reportedly diagnosed cytomegalovirus status with high specificity and sensitivity. With later analysis, a missense DCLRE1C variant became linked to TCR beta V- and J-gene trimming.

Healthy people donating bone marrow made up the donors. The study ran its PCR with 60 Vbeta and 13 Jbeta primers. The assay was immunoSEQ multiplex PCR, and TCRdb's table has in-frame clones only and misses some. Here the sample spans 100,000 to 150,000 clones, 70% to 80% being singletons. The CDR3 runs 15 residues. V was pared by 3 bases and J by 6 bases, with 9 bases of the junction left unmatched. Germline CDR1 and CDR2: LNHDA and SQIVND (reference sequence). The receptor's source is a female donor in good health and CMV-seronegative. The chain joins TRBV19 to TRBJ2-3; 7 positions match TRBD1. Material for sequencing was PBMCs. Here the CDR3 DNA reads TGTGCCAGTAGTATGACAGGGAACCCTCCGGATACGCAGTATTTT. It encodes CASSMTGNPPDTQYF. The variable domain in full, with the rest retrieved from reference TRBV19 and TRBJ2-3, is DGGITQSPKYLFRKEGQNVTLSCEQNLNHDAMYWYRQDPGQGLRLIYYSQIVNDFQKGDIAEGYSVSREKKESFPLTVTSAQKNPTAFYLCASSMTGNPPDTQYFGPGTRLTVL.